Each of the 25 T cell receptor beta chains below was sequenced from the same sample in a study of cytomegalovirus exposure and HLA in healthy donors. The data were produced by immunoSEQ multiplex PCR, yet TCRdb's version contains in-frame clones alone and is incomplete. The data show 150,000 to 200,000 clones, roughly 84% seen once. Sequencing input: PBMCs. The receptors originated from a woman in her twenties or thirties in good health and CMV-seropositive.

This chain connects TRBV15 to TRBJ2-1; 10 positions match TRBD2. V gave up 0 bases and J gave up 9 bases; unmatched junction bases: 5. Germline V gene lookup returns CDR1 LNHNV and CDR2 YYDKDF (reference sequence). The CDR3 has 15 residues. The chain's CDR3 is CATSRDLAGAGEQFF. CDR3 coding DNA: TGTGCCACCAGCAGAGATCTAGCGGGAGCGGGTGAGCAGTTCTTC.

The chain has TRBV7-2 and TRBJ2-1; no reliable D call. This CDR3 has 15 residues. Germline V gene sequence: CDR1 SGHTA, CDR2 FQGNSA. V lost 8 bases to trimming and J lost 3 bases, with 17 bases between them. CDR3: CASLASRPYYNEQFF. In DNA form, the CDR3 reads TGTGCCAGCCTTGCATCGCGCCCCTACTACAATGAGCAGTTCTTC. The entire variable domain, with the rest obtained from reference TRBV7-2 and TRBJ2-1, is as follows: GAGVSQSPSNKVTEKGKDVELRCDPISGHTALYWYRQSLGQGLEFLIYFQGNSAPDKSGLPSDRFSAERTGGSVSTLTIQRTQQEDSAVYLCASLASRPYYNEQFFGPGTRLTVL.

In DNA form, the CDR3 reads TGTGCCAGCAGCTTAGCGGGACTACACTACGAGCAGTACTTC. Its translation: CASSLAGLHYEQYF. This chain uses TRBV7-8 with TRBJ2-7, with 7 bases identical to TRBD2. V lost 0 bases and J lost 3; bases outside the gene matches: 2. CDR3 length: 14 amino acids. Germline-derived CDR1 and CDR2 are SGHVS and FQNEAQ.

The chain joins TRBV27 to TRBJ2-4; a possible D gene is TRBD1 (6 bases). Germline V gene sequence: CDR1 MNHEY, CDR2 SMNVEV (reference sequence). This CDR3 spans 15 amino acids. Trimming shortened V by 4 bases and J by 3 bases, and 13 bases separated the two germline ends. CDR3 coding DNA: TGTGCCAGCAGTTCAAACAGGGCTGGCAAAAACATTCAGTACTTC. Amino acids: CASSSNRAGKNIQYF.

Here the CDR3 reads CASSEMLAGYEQYF. CDR3 sequence (DNA): TGTGCCAGCAGTGAAATGTTAGCGGGGTACGAGCAGTACTTC. The chain couples TRBV2 to TRBJ2-7; the match to TRBD2 covers 8 bases. The V and J ends lost 2 bases and 4 bases, in that order; junction bases with no gene match: 4. The CDR3 has 14 amino acids. Germline V CDR1 and CDR2: SNHLY, FYNNEI.

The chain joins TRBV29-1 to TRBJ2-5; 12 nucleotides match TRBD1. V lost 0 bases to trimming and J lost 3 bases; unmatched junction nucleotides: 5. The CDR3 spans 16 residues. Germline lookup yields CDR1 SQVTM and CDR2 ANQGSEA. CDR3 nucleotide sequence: TGCAGCGTTGAAGATTGGGACAGGGGGCCTAAAGAGACCCAGTACTTC. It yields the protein CSVEDWDRGPKETQYF.

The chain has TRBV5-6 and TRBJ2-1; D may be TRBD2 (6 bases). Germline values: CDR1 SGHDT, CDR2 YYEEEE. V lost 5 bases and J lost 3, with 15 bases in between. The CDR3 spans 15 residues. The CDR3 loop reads CASRFSGRSYNEQFF. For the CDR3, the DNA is TGTGCCAGCAGATTTAGCGGACGAAGCTACAATGAGCAGTTCTTC.

This CDR3 is CASSFPSGRDEQYF. In DNA, the CDR3 is TGTGCCAGCAGTTTCCCCAGCGGGAGGGACGAGCAGTACTTC. The chain recombines TRBV28 with TRBJ2-7, with 10 positions matching TRBD2. The germline CDR1 and CDR2 sequences are MDHEN and SYDVKM. The CDR3 contains 14 residues. V was clipped by 3 bases and J by 5 bases; unmatched bases: 4.

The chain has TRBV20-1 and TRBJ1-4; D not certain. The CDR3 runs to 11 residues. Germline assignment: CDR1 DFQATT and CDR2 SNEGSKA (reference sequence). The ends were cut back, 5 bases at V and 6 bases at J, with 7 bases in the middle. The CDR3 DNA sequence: TGCAGTGCTCCCTCCGATGAAAAACTGTTTTTT. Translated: CSAPSDEKLFF.

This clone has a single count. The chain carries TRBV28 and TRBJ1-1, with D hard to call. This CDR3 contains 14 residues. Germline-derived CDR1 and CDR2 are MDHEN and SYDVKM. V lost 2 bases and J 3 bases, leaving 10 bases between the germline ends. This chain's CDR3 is CASSLNTRDTEAFF. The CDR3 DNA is TGTGCCAGCAGTTTAAATACCCGGGACACTGAAGCTTTCTTT.

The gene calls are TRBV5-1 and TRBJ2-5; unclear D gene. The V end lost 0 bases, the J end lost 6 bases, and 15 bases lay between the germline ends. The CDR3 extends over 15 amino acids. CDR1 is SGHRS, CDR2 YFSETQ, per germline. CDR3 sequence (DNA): TGCGCCAGCAGCTTGGTGCCTGGAGAGGAGAAGACCCAGTACTTC. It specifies CASSLVPGEEKTQYF.

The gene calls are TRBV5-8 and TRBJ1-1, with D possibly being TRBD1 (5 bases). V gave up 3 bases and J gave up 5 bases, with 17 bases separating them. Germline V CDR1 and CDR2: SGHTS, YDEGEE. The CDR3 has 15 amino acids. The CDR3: CASSWGSGTSTEAFF. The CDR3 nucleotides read TGTGCCAGCAGCTGGGGCTCCGGGACTAGTACTGAAGCTTTCTTT.

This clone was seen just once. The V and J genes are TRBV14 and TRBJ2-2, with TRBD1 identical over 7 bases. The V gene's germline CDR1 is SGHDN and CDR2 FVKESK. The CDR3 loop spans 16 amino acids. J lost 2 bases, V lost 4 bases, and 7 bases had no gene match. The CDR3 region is CASSRYRGVNTGELFF. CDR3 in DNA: TGTGCCAGCAGCCGCTACAGGGGCGTAAACACCGGGGAGCTGTTTTTT. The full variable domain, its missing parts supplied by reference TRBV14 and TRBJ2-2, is EAGVTQFPSHSVIEKGQTVTLRCDPISGHDNLYWYRRVMGKEIKFLLHFVKESKQDESGMPNNRFLAERTGGTYSTLKVQPAELEDSGVYFCASSRYRGVNTGELFFGEGSRLTVL.

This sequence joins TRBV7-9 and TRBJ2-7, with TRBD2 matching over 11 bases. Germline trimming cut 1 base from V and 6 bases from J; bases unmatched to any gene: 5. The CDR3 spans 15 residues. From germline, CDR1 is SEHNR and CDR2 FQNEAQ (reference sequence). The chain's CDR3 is CASSLVVAGGSEQYF. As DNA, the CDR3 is TGTGCCAGCAGCTTAGTTGTAGCGGGAGGGTCCGAGCAGTACTTC.

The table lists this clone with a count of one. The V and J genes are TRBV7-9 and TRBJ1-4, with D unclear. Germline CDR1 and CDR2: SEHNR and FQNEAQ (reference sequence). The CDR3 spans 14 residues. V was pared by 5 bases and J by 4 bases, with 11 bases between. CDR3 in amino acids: CASSVGSYNEKLFF. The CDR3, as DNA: TGTGCCAGCAGCGTCGGGTCTTATAATGAAAAACTGTTTTTT.

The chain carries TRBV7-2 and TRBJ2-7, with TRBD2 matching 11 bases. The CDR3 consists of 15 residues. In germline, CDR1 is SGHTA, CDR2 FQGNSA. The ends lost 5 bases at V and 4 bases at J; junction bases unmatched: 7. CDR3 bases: TGTGCCAGCAGCCCCCGACTAGCGGGATCTTACGAGCAGTACTTC. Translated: CASSPRLAGSYEQYF.

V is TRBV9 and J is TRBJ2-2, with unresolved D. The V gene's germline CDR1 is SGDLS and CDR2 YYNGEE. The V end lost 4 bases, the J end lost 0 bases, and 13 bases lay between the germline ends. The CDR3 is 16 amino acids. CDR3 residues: CASSPKPLSNTGELFF. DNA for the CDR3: TGTGCCAGCAGCCCCAAGCCCCTTTCGAACACCGGGGAGCTGTTTTTT.

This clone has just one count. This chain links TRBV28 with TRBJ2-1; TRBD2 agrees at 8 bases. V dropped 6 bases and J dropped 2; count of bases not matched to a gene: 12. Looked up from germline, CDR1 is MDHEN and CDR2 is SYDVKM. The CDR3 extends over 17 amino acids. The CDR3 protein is CASSHRLTSETYNEQFF. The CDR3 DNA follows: TGTGCCAGCAGCCACCGCCTGACTAGCGAAACCTACAATGAGCAGTTCTTC. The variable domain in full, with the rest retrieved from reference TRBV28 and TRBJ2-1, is DVKVTQSSRYLVKRTGEKVFLECVQDMDHENMFWYRQDPGLGLRLIYFSYDVKMKEKGDIPEGYSVSREKKERFSLILESASTNQTSMYLCASSHRLTSETYNEQFFGPGTRLTVL.

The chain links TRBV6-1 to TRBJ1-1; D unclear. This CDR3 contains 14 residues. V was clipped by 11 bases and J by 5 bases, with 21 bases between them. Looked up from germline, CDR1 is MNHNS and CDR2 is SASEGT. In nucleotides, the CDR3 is TGTGCCGGCGAGTTCGCGCCCGGAGGGACTGAAGCTTTCTTT. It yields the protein CAGEFAPGGTEAFF.

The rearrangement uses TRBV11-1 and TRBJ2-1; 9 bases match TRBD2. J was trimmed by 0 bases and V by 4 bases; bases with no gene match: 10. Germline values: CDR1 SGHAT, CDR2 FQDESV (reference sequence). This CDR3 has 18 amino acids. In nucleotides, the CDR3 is TGTGCCAGCAGCTCAAGGCTAGCGGGAAGGCTCTCCTACAATGAGCAGTTCTTC. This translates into CASSSRLAGRLSYNEQFF.

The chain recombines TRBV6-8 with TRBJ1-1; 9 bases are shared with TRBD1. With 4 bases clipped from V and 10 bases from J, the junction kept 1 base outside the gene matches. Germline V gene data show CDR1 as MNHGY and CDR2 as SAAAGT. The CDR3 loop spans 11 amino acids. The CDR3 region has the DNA TGTGCCAGCAGTTCGGACAGGGGAGCTTTCTTT. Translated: CASSSDRGAFF.

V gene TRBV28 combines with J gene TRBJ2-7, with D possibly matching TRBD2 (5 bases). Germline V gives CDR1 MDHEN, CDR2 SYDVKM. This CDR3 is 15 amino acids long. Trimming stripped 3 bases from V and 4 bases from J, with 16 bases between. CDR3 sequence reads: CASSFPGGRGYEQYF. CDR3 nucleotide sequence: TGTGCCAGCAGTTTTCCCGGCGGTCGAGGGTACGAGCAGTACTTC.

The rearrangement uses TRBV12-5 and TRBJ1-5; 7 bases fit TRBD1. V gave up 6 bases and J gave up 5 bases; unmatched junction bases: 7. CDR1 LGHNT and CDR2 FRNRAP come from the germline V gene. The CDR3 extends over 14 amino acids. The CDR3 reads CASGYDRADQPQHF. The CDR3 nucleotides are TGTGCTAGTGGCTACGACAGGGCGGATCAGCCCCAGCATTTT.

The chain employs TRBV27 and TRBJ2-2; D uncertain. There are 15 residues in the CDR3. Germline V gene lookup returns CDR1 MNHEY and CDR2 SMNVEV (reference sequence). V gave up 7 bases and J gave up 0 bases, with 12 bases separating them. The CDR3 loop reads CASTPRGSNTGELFF. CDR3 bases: TGTGCCAGCACCCCCCGCGGCTCGAACACCGGGGAGCTGTTTTTT.

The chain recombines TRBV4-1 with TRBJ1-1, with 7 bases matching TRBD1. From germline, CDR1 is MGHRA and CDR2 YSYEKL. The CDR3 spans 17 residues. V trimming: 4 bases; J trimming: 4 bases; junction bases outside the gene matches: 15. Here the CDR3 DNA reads TGCGCCAGCAGCCCCCGCACGACAGGGCCCGTGGCCACTGAAGCTTTCTTT. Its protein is CASSPRTTGPVATEAFF.